This T cell receptor beta chain was sequenced in a study of blood T cell repertoires in COVID-19. Study context: Sources were T cells, B-cell-depleted T cells, or PBMCs; the material itself was cDNA or gDNA.

From germline, CDR1 is MDHEN and CDR2 SYDVKM. V was clipped by 6 bases and J by 14 bases; unmatched bases: 10. The CDR3 has 12 amino acids. In the original analysis: Reference gene primer amplification in the assay estimated nucleated cell counts. Assay: immunoSEQ multiplex PCR; the TCRdb copy retains only in-frame clones and omits some. That table supplies the V and J calls and clone size; D and trimming were determined from the DNA. The table includes 190,000 or so clones, approximately 87% detected once. The sequencing sample was made of peripheral blood. V gene TRBV28 combines with J gene TRBJ2-1; 7 bases fit TRBD1. The TCR sequence derives from a woman between 65 and 79 years old with acute or convalescent COVID-19. The CDR3, as DNA: TGTGCCAGCAGCTCCACCGGGCAGGGGGAGTTCTTC. Residues: CASSSTGQGEFF.